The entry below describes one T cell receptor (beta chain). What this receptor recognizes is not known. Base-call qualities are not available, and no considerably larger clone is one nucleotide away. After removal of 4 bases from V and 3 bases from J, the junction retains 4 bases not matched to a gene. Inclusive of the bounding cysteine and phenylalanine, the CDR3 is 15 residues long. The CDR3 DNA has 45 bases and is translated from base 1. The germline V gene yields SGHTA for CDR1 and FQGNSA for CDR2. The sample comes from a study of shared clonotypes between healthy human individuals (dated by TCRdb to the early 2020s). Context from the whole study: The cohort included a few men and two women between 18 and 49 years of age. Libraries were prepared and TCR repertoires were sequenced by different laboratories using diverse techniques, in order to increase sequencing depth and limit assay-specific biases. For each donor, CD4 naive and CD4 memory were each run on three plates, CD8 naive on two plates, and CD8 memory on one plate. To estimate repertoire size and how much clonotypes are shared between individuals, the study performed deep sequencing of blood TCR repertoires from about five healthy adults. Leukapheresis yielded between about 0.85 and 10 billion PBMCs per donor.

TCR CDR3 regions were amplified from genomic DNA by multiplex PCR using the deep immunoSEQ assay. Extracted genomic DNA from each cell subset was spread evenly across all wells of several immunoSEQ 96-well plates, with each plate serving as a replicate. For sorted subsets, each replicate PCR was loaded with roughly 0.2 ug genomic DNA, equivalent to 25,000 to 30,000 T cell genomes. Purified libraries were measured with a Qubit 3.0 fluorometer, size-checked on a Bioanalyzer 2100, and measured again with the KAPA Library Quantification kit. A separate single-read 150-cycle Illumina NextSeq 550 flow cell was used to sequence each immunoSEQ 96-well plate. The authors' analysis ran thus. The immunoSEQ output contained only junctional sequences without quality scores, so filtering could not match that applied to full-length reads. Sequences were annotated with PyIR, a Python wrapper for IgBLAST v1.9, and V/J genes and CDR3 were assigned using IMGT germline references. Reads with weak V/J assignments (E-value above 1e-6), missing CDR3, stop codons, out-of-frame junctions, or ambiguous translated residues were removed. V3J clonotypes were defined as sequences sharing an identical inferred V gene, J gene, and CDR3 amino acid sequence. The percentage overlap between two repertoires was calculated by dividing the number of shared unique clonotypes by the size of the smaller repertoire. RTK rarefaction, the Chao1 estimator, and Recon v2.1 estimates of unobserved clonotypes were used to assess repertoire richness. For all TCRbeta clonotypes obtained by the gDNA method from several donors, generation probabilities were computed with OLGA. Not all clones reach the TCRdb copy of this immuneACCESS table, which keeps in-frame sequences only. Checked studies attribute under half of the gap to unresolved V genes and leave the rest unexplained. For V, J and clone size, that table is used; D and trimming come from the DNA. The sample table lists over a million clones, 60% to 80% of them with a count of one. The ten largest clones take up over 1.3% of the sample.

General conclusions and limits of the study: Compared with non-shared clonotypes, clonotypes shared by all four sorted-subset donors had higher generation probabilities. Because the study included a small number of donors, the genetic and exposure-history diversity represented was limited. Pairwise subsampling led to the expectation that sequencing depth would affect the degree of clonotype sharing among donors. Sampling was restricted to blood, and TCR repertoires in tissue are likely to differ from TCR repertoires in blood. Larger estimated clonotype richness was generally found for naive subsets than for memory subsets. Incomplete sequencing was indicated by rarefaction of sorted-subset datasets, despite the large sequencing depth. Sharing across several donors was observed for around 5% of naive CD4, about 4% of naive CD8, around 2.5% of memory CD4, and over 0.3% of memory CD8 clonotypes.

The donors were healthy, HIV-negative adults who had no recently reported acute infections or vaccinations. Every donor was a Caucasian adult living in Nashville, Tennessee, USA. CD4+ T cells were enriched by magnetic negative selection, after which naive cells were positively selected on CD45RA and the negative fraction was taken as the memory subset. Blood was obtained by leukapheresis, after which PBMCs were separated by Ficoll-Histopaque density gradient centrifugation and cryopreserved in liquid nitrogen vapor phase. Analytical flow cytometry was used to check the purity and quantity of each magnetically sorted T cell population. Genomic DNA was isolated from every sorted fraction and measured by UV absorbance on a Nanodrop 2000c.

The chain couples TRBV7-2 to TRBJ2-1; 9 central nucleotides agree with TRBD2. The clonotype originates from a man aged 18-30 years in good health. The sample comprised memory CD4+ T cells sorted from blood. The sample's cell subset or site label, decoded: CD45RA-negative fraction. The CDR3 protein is CASSYGLASYNEQFF. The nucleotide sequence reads TGTGCCAGCAGCTACGGACTAGCGAGCTACAATGAGCAGTTCTTC. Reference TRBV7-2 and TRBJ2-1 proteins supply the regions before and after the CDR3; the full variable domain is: GAGVSQSPSNKVTEKGKDVELRCDPISGHTALYWYRQSLGQGLEFLIYFQGNSAPDKSGLPSDRFSAERTGGSVSTLTIQRTQQEDSAVYLCASSYGLASYNEQFFGPGTRLTVL.